Below, 25 T cell receptor beta chains from the same sample are listed, as sequenced in a study of breast tumors, draining lymph nodes, adjacent tissues. TCRdb re-called the multiplex PCR reads through MiXCR, storing one row per CDR3 protein. The sample records approximately 52,000 distinct CDR3 sequences, roughly 39% being singletons. The sequenced material came from breast tumor tissue. Receptor source: a female donor with breast cancer. Some clones in this sample may be carry-over from other donors' samples.

In its sample, this clonotype was seen many times. The chain employs TRBV12-3 or TRBV12-4 and TRBJ2-5; 7 bases map to TRBD2. V gave up 5 bases and J gave up 9 bases; unmatched junction bases: 12. The CDR3 length is 14 residues. The CDR3 nucleotides are TGTGCCAGCAGTAAACCGGGACTACCCTCCGCCCAGTACTTC. It is translated as CASSKPGLPSAQYF.

This clonotype occurred many times. The genes are TRBV12-3 or TRBV12-4 and TRBJ2-2; D gene ambiguous. V lost 7 bases and J lost 0, with 15 bases in between. This CDR3 region has 16 residues. The CDR3 spells CASTPRYPANTGELFF. CDR3 DNA sequence: TGTGCCAGCACCCCGAGGTACCCGGCGAACACCGGGGAGCTGTTTTTT.

The gene calls are TRBV7-3 and TRBJ1-6, with TRBD1 matching over 7 bases. This CDR3 comprises 15 residues. Trimming took 5 bases from V and 9 from J; bases not matched to a gene: 10. Germline V lookup: CDR1 SGHTA, CDR2 FQGTGA. In nucleotides, the CDR3 is TGTGCCAGCAGCCTCAATCTGACAGGGACTTCACCCCTCCACTTT. It codes for CASSLNLTGTSPLHF.

The chain couples TRBV12-3 or TRBV12-4 to TRBJ2-7, with 13 nucleotides matching TRBD2. The CDR3 extends over 16 amino acids. The V gene end was trimmed by 4 bases and the J gene end by 2 bases; junction bases not matched to a gene: 5. Here the CDR3 DNA reads TGTGCCAGCAGTTGGGGGACTAGCGGGACAACCTACGAGCAGTACTTC. Its protein product is CASSWGTSGTTYEQYF.

J is TRBJ2-2 and V is TRBV4-3; 10 bases are shared with TRBD1. There are 16 residues in the CDR3. V shed 3 bases, J shed 1 base, and the junction held 2 bases outside the gene matches. Germline values: CDR1 LGHNA, CDR2 YSLEER. The CDR3 loop reads CASSQGTGVNTGELFF. CDR3 DNA sequence: TGCGCCAGCAGCCAGGGGACAGGGGTGAACACCGGGGAGCTGTTTTTT.

This chain links TRBV19 with TRBJ1-2; D is unresolved. The CDR3 has 15 residues. Germline CDR1 is LNHDA and CDR2 is SQIVND (reference sequence). With 5 bases removed from V and 0 bases from J, the gap between germline ends came to 13 bases. The DNA of the CDR3 is TGTGCCAGTAGTCCAATCCCTCCAGCTAACTATGGCTACACCTTC. This translates into CASSPIPPANYGYTF.

This clonotype was seen at least ten times. The chain uses TRBV7-2 and TRBJ2-1; 10 nucleotides agree with TRBD1. Losses at the gene ends were 5 bases for V and 9 bases for J; bases not matched to a gene: 13. The CDR3 covers 16 residues. CDR1 and CDR2 (germline): SGHTA, FQGNSA. The CDR3 sequence is CASSKRSGQGSSEQFF. The CDR3 DNA reads TGTGCCAGCAGCAAAAGGTCGGGACAGGGGTCATCTGAGCAGTTCTTC.

There are many counts of this clonotype. The chain is built from TRBV4-3 and TRBJ2-3; the match to TRBD2 covers 14 bases. The CDR3 length is 17 residues. In germline, CDR1 is LGHNA, CDR2 YSLEER. V shed 5 bases and J 3 bases; nucleotides not matched to a gene: 7. The DNA of the CDR3 is TGCGCCAGCAGCTTTGGGACTAGCGGGAGTAGTACAGATACGCAGTATTTT. This sequence encodes CASSFGTSGSSTDTQYF.

This clonotype is termed medium-sized (0.01 to 0.1%). The CDR3 sequence is CASSAGRDTGELFF. DNA of the CDR3: TGTGCCAGCAGCGCTGGCCGGGACACCGGGGAGCTGTTTTTT. The chain combines TRBV9 with TRBJ2-2; D ambiguous. Germline CDR1 and CDR2: SGDLS and YYNGEE. Trimming cost V 3 bases and J 3 bases, with 9 bases left between them. This CDR3 has 14 residues.

This clonotype was recorded at least ten times. The gene calls are TRBV28 and TRBJ2-7; 8 bases match TRBD1. The CDR3 contains 12 residues. After removal of 10 bases from V and 6 bases from J, the junction contained 8 bases not matched to a gene. CDR1 is MDHEN and CDR2 is SYDVKM in the germline V gene. CDR3 residues: CANGPDRVEQYF. The CDR3 bases are TGTGCCAACGGCCCGGACAGGGTCGAGCAGTACTTC.

This clonotype was seen repeatedly, ten times or more. V gene TRBV30 combines with J gene TRBJ2-6, with 7 nucleotides matching TRBD1. The CDR3 length is 15 residues. Germline V lookup: CDR1 GTSNPN, CDR2 SVGIG (reference sequence). V shed 5 bases and J 0 bases; nucleotides not matched to a gene: 4. CDR3 coding DNA: TGTGCCTGGGGACAGGAGAGCTCTGGGGCCAACGTCCTGACTTTC. Translated, it gives CAWGQESSGANVLTF.

This rearrangement joins TRBV29-1 to TRBJ1-2, with D possibly TRBD1 on 5 matching bases. Germline CDR1 is SQVTM and CDR2 is ANQGSEA. The V end lost 4 bases, the J end lost 3 bases, and 12 bases lay between the germline ends. The CDR3 loop spans 13 amino acids. CDR3 sequence (DNA): TGCAGCGTTGCTCCAGGGCAGGACTATGGCTACACCTTC. This encodes CSVAPGQDYGYTF.

J is TRBJ1-2 and V is TRBV7-9, with 8 bases aligning to TRBD1. CDR3 size: 17 residues. V was clipped by 2 bases and J by 0 bases; unmatched bases: 8. CDR1 is SEHNR, CDR2 FQNEAQ, per germline (reference sequence). The CDR3 nucleotides read TGTGCCAGCAGCTTAAGTTTGGGGACAGGCTCTAACTATGGCTACACCTTC. Translation gives CASSLSLGTGSNYGYTF.

The genes are TRBV7-2 and TRBJ2-3; TRBD2 aligns across 12 bases. Trimming cost V 5 bases and J 3 bases; bases outside gene matches: 6. The CDR3 length is 16 residues. Germline CDR1 SGHTA, CDR2 FQGNSA. DNA of the CDR3: TGTGCCAGCAGCCTGACTAGCGGGAGACGAACAGATACGCAGTATTTT. Translation: CASSLTSGRRTDTQYF.

The sample holds one count of this clonotype. A junction boundary mismatches the germline segment, possibly from a read error. This chain joins TRBV20-1 and TRBJ2-2; 7 positions agree with TRBD1. The V gene's germline CDR1 is DFQATT and CDR2 SNEGSKA (reference sequence). The CDR3 is 16 amino acids. DNA for the CDR3: TGCAGTGCTAGACCCAGCGGACAGGTGAGCACCGGGGAACTGTTTTTT. Its protein is CSARPSGQVSTGELFF.

In its sample, this clonotype was seen many times. The rearrangement links TRBV5-1 to TRBJ2-5; D call uncertain. CDR1 SGHRS and CDR2 YFSETQ come from the germline V gene. The CDR3 totals 15 residues. V was trimmed by 4 bases and J by 1 base, leaving 14 bases between them. The CDR3 bases are TGCGCCAGCAGCGACGCCCTGACTTTCCAAGAGACCCAGTACTTC. Amino acids: CASSDALTFQETQYF.

The chain couples TRBV7-9 to TRBJ2-5; 11 bases match TRBD1. The CDR3 extends over 14 amino acids. V lost 11 bases to trimming and J lost 2 bases; unmatched junction nucleotides: 7. Germline V gene data show CDR1 as SEHNR and CDR2 as FQNEAQ (reference sequence). The CDR3 nucleotides are TGTGCCGGCCGCGGGACAGGGGGACAAGAGACCCAGTACTTC. Translation gives CAGRGTGGQETQYF. The full variable domain, in which reference TRBV7-9 and TRBJ2-5 provide the parts outside the CDR3, is DTGVSQNPRHKITKRGQNVTFRCDPISEHNRLYWYRQTLGQGPEFLTYFQNEAQLEKSRLLSDRFSAERPKGSFSTLEIQRTEQGDSAMYLCAGRGTGGQETQYFGPGTRLLVL.

Points on this clonotype: The DNA is omitted, as the CDR3 cannot be located on it reliably, and the CDR3 follows TCRdb's listing. The chain employs TRBV9 and TRBJ2-7; the table's D call of TRBD1 was not tested on the DNA. In germline, CDR1 is SGDLS, CDR2 YYNGEE. Counting both end residues, the CDR3 totals 19 amino acids. The CDR3 sequence: CASSIYLCSVRTGDYEQYF.

A note on this clonotype: This is likely a read error, given that the CDR3 carries no conserved phenylalanine or tryptophan at its end. It is unclear where the CDR3 begins or ends on the DNA, so no DNA is shown, and the CDR3 is as TCRdb lists it. This chain connects TRBV7-8 to TRBJ2-5; the table names TRBD2, a call not compared with the DNA. Germline CDR1 and CDR2: SGHVS and FQNEAQ. The CDR3 comprises 16 residues, both ends counted. The CDR3 protein is CASSLVGLARGETRYS.

This clonotype ranks as medium-sized. The rearrangement uses TRBV11-2 and TRBJ2-3; possible D gene TRBD1, 6 bases. This CDR3 comprises 16 residues. The germline V gene has CDR1 SGHAT and CDR2 FQNNGV. Between the trimmed V and J ends, which lost 0 bases and 4 bases, there was a span of 14 bases. This CDR3 reads CASSLDLGGSSDTQYF. In DNA, the CDR3 is TGTGCCAGCAGCTTAGATTTAGGGGGTAGTTCAGATACGCAGTATTTT.

To note about this clonotype: The CDR3 carries no conserved terminal phenylalanine or tryptophan, so it likely arises from a read error. This chain links TRBV7-2 with TRBJ2-1; D might be TRBD2 (5 bases). This CDR3 is built from 15 residues. Between the trimmed V and J ends, which lost 8 bases and 9 bases, there was a span of 23 bases. The germline gives CDR1 SGHTA, CDR2 FQGNSA. The CDR3 loop is CASRLDWRKISEQFS. The CDR3 DNA sequence: TGTGCCAGCCGATTGGATTGGAGGAAGATCAGTGAGCAGTTCTCC.

For this clonotype: One junction end disagrees with the germline gene, perhaps due to a read error. This chain uses TRBV29-1 with TRBJ1-2, with D maybe TRBD1 (5 bases). Germline loops: CDR1 SQVTM, CDR2 ANQGSEA. CDR3 size: 12 residues. In DNA form, the CDR3 reads TGCAGCGTTGACTGGCAGGGCTATGGCTGCACCTTC. This translates into CSVDWQGYGCTF.

DNA for the CDR3: TGCAGCATTCGTGGGACCTCCCGCAATCAGCCCCAGTATTTT. Protein sequence: CSIRGTSRNQPQYF. The chain recombines TRBV20-1 with TRBJ1-5; D might be TRBD1 or TRBD2, each matching 5 bases. The end of the DNA fits TRBJ2-3 better, so the J call may be wrong. CDR3 length: 14 residues. Germline CDR1 and CDR2: DFQATT and SNEGSKA (reference sequence).

This clonotype showed up many times. The rearrangement joins TRBV7-8 to TRBJ1-3; 8 nucleotides match TRBD1. The junction had 0 bases not matched to a gene; V was cut back by 2 bases and J by 0 bases. Germline CDR1 SGHVS, CDR2 FQNEAQ. CDR3 length: 15 amino acids. This CDR3 is CASSLQGASGNTIYF. The CDR3 DNA is TGTGCCAGCAGCTTACAGGGGGCCTCTGGAAACACCATATATTTT. The variable domain in full, completed from reference TRBV7-8 and TRBJ1-3, reads GAGVSQSPRYKVAKRGQDVALRCDPISGHVSLFWYQQALGQGPEFLTYFQNEAQLDKSGLPSDRFFAERPEGSVSTLKIQRTQQEDSAVYLCASSLQGASGNTIYFGEGSWLTVV.

This clonotype was seen ten or more times. V gene TRBV10-1 combines with J gene TRBJ2-5; TRBD2 matches 12 bases. Germline V gene data show CDR1 as WNHNN and CDR2 as SYGVQD (reference sequence). Unmatched junction bases numbered 10, after V lost 10 bases and J lost 1 base. The CDR3 runs to 16 residues. For the CDR3, the DNA is TGCGCCAAGGGGTCTAGCGGGAGGGCGGGCCAAGAGACCCAGTACTTC. It yields the protein CAKGSSGRAGQETQYF.